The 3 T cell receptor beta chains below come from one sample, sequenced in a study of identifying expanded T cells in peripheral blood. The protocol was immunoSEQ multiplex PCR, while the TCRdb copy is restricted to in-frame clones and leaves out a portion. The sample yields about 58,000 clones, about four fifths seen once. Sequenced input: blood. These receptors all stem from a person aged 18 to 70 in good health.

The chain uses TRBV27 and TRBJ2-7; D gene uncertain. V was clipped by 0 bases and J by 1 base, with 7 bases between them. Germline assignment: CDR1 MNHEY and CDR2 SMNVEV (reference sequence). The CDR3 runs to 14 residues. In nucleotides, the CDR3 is TGTGCCAGCAGTTTATCGAAGGGTTCCTACGAGCAGTACTTC. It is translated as CASSLSKGSYEQYF.

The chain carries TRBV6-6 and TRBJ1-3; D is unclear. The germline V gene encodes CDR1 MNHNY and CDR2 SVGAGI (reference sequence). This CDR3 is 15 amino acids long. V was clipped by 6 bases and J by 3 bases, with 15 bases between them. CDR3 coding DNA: TGTGCCAGCAGAAACAGTCAGTCGCTTGGAAACACCATATATTTT. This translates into CASRNSQSLGNTIYF.

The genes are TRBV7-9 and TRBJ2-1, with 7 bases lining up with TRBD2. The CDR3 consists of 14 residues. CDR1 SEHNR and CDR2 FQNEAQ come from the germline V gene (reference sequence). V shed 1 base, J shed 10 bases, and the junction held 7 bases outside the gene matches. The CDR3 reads CASSLEGTTAEQFF. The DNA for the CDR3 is TGTGCCAGCAGCTTAGAGGGGACTACCGCCGAGCAGTTCTTC.